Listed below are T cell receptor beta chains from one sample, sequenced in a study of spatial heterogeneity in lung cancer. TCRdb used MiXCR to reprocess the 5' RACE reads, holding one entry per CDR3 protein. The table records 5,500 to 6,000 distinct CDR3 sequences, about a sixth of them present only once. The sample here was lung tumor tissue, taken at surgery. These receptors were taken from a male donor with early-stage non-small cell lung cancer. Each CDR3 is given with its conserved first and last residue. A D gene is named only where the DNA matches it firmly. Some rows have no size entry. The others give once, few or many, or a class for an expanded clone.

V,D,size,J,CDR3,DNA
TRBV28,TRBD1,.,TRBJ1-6,CASRQGVGTGGGNSPLHF,TGTGCCAGCAGACAAGGGGTCGGGACAGGGGGTGGTAATTCACCCCTCCACTTT
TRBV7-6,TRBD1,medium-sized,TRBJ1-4,CASSEGQARTLIF,TGTGCCAGCAGCGAGGGACAGGCCAGAACACTGATTTTT
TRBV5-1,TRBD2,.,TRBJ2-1,CASSFFRGGREQFF,TGCGCCAGCAGCTTCTTTCGGGGGGGCCGTGAGCAGTTCTTC
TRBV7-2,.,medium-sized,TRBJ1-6,CASSLGTNNSPLHF,TGTGCCAGCAGCTTAGGGACAAATAATTCACCCCTCCACTTT
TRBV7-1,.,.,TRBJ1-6,CASRAPNSPLHF,TGTGCCAGCAGGGCTCCTAATTCACCCCTCCACTTT
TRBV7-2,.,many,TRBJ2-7,CASSPPDRSYEQYF,TGTGCCAGCAGCCCGCCGGACCGGTCCTACGAGCAGTACTTC
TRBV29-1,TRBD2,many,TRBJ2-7,CSVVRTSGMPRGSYEQYF,TGCAGCGTTGTCCGGACTAGCGGGATGCCTCGGGGGTCCTACGAGCAGTACTTC
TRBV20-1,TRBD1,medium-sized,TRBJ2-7,CSAPGQGDEQYF,TGCAGTGCTCCCGGACAGGGAGACGAGCAGTACTTC
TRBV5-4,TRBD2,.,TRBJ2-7,CASGGGPSGGPYEQYF,TGTGCCAGCGGTGGGGGACCTAGCGGGGGACCCTACGAGCAGTACTTC
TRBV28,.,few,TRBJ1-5,CASRAGVLAQPQHF,TGTGCCAGCAGGGCAGGAGTTCTCGCTCAGCCCCAGCATTTT
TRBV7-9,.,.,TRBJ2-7,CASSLDQRVHEQYF,TGTGCCAGCAGCTTAGATCAGAGGGTCCACGAGCAGTACTTC
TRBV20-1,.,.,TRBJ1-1,CSARSPMAGDTEAFF,TGCAGTGCTAGATCCCCCATGGCGGGGGACACTGAAGCTTTCTTT
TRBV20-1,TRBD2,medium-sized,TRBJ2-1,CSAALAGDSYNEQFF,TGCAGTGCTGCTCTAGCGGGAGACTCCTACAATGAGCAGTTCTTC
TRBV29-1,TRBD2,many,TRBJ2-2,CSVRLAGEDTGELFF,TGCAGCGTTAGACTAGCGGGAGAGGACACCGGGGAGCTGTTTTTT
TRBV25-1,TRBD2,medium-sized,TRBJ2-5,CASSPLSGGDRETQYF,TGTGCCAGCAGTCCGCTTAGCGGGGGAGATCGAGAGACCCAGTACTTC
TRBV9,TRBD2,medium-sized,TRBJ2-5,CASSVGGSGETQYF,TGTGCCAGCAGCGTAGGCGGGAGTGGGGAGACCCAGTACTTC
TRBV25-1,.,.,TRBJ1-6,CASGGGPENSPLHF,TGTGCCAGCGGGGGAGGGCCAGAAAATTCACCCCTCCACTTT
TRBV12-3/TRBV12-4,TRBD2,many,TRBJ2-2,CASSLGEGRWTGELFF,TGTGCCAGCAGTTTAGGGGAGGGGAGGTGGACCGGGGAGCTGTTTTTT
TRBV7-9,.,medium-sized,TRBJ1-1,CASSPWTANTEAFF,TGTGCCAGCAGCCCCTGGACAGCCAACACTGAAGCTTTCTTT
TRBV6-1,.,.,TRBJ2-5,CASSALEETQYF,TGTGCCAGCAGCGCTCTCGAAGAGACCCAGTACTTC
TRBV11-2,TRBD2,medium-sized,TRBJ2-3,CASSTPGLAGVKDTQYF,TGTGCCAGCAGCACTCCGGGACTAGCGGGAGTGAAAGATACGCAGTATTTT
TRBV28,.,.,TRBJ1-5,CASSLVGGQPQHF,TGTGCCAGCAGTTTGGTGGGGGGTCAGCCCCAGCATTTT
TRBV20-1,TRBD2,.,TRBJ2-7,CSATGLAYEQYF,TGCAGTGCTACGGGACTAGCTTACGAGCAGTACTTC
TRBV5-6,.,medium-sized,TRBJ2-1,CASSFQGPEGNEQFF,TGTGCCAGCAGCTTTCAAGGACCGGAGGGGAATGAGCAGTTCTTC
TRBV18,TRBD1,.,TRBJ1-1,CASSLGQGADTEAFF,TGTGCCAGCTCACTGGGACAGGGGGCGGACACTGAAGCTTTCTTT
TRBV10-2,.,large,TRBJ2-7,CASSGREPLKFFYEQYF,TGCGCCAGCAGTGGGAGGGAGCCCCTAAAATTCTTCTACGAGCAGTACTTC
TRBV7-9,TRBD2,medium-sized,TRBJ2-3,CASSFSRLAGVGGTQYF,TGTGCCAGCAGCTTCAGCCGACTAGCGGGTGTCGGAGGGACGCAGTATTTT